This entry lists 22 T cell receptor beta chains sequenced from one sample in a study of T cell responses to AZD1222 COVID-19 vaccine (dated by TCRdb to the early 2020s). The time point tag for this specimen amounts to: baseline before first vaccination. The library was produced with the immunoSEQ multiplex PCR assay. Imported from immuneACCESS, the table was reduced by TCRdb to in-frame sequences with V and J called. These copies leave out some clones; in studies compared against another copy, an unresolved V gene accounts for under half, and the cause of the remainder is not known. Recorded for this sample are about 100,000 clones; about 88% of them occurred a single time. About 1.8% of the sample belongs to the ten largest clones. The sequencing here drew on peripheral blood, taken on day 0 of AZD1222 vaccination. The receptors were gathered from an adult in good health.

The rearrangement links TRBV28 to TRBJ2-7; 8 bases agree with TRBD1. The CDR3 loop spans 12 amino acids. V shed 4 bases, J shed 5 bases, and the junction held 1 base outside the gene matches. The V gene's germline CDR1 is MDHEN and CDR2 SYDVKM. CDR3 loop: CASSYRGDEQYF. The DNA for the CDR3 is TGTGCCAGCAGTTACAGGGGGGACGAGCAGTACTTC.

The chain is built from TRBV5-4 and TRBJ2-7; the match to TRBD2 covers 9 bases. Trimming removed 4 bases from V and 0 bases from J; junction bases left unmatched: 8. The CDR3 loop spans 16 amino acids. Germline V CDR1 and CDR2: SGHNT, YYREEE (reference sequence). The CDR3 spells CASSPGLALSSYEQYF. The CDR3 DNA reads TGTGCCAGCAGCCCCGGACTAGCGTTGAGCTCCTACGAGCAGTACTTC.

This clone was found a few times. This CDR3 reads CASSQSPRLNTIYF. The CDR3 nucleotides are TGCGCCAGCAGTCAATCCCCCCGTTTAAACACCATATATTTT. This chain joins TRBV23-1 and TRBJ1-3; D remains unclear. TRBV23-1 counts as an open reading frame of uncertain function. This CDR3 spans 14 amino acids. The V gene lost 0 bases and the J gene lost 6 bases, with 9 bases spanning the gap.

This chain uses TRBV3-1 (or the pseudogene TRBV3-2) with TRBJ2-1; 15 nucleotides agree with TRBD2. CDR1 is LGHDT and CDR2 is YNNKEL in the germline V gene (reference sequence). With 6 bases clipped from V and 1 base from J, the junction kept 4 bases outside the gene matches. CDR3 size: 17 residues. The CDR3 region is CASRPGLAGGSYNEQFF. As DNA, the CDR3 is TGTGCCAGCAGACCGGGACTAGCGGGAGGATCCTACAATGAGCAGTTCTTC.

The chain joins TRBV30 to TRBJ1-1, with D uncertain. Germline V gives CDR1 GTSNPN, CDR2 SVGIG (reference sequence). Trimming left V 5 bases short and J 0 bases short, with 10 bases between. There are 13 residues in the CDR3. CDR3 loop: CAWDKRMNTEAFF. CDR3 coding DNA: TGTGCCTGGGACAAACGCATGAACACTGAAGCTTTCTTT.

This chain uses TRBV4-3 with TRBJ1-1; D unclear. Germline-derived CDR1 and CDR2 are LGHNA and YSLEER. CDR3 length equals 15 residues. Trimming stripped 4 bases from V and 8 bases from J, with 20 bases between. The CDR3 DNA follows: TGCGCCAGCAGCCCAAGATTAACCCGGGCCAGCGAAGCTTTCTTT. This gives the protein CASSPRLTRASEAFF.

The genes are TRBV5-5 and TRBJ1-6; D is unresolved. Trimming shortened V by 4 bases and J by 0 bases, and 17 bases separated the two germline ends. The V gene's germline CDR1 is SGHKS and CDR2 YYEKEE (reference sequence). The CDR3 is 18 amino acids. CDR3 sequence: CASSRSTFTSSYNSPLHF. For the CDR3, the DNA is TGTGCCAGCAGCCGTTCGACATTTACGAGCTCCTATAATTCACCCCTCCACTTT.

This sequence joins TRBV6-5 and TRBJ2-3, with 9 bases lining up with TRBD2. From germline, CDR1 is MNHEY and CDR2 SVGAGI. Trimming removed 4 bases from V and 1 base from J; junction bases left unmatched: 6. The CDR3 runs 16 residues. The CDR3 sequence: CASSSTAGGGTDTQYF. CDR3 DNA: TGTGCCAGCAGTTCTACAGCGGGAGGTGGCACAGATACGCAGTATTTT.

This chain joins TRBV30 and TRBJ2-3; the D is unclear. Germline loops: CDR1 GTSNPN, CDR2 SVGIG (reference sequence). V lost 5 bases and J lost 7, with 10 bases in between. The CDR3 runs 11 residues. The CDR3 DNA reads as TGTGCCTGGGCCCAAGGGAATACGCAGTATTTT. It specifies CAWAQGNTQYF.

This chain connects TRBV10-2 to TRBJ2-7; 8 bases fit TRBD2. This CDR3 has 13 amino acids. With V trimmed by 8 bases and J by 0 bases, 3 bases remained unmatched. CDR1 is WSHSY, CDR2 SAAADI, per germline. The CDR3 is CASRGTSSYEQYF. The CDR3 nucleotides are TGCGCCAGCCGGGGGACTAGCTCCTACGAGCAGTACTTC.

The chain carries TRBV6-2 or TRBV6-3 and TRBJ2-6, with D perhaps matching TRBD2 (5 bases). This CDR3 spans 15 amino acids. Germline V gene data show CDR1 as MNHEY and CDR2 as SVGEGT. V shed 2 bases and J shed 5 bases, with 10 bases lying between them. The CDR3 DNA reads TGTGCCAGCAGTTACGAGGGAACGAGGGCCAACGTCCTGACTTTC. This sequence encodes CASSYEGTRANVLTF.

Only one count was recorded for this clone. The chain couples TRBV27 to TRBJ2-7; the match to TRBD2 covers 7 bases. CDR3 length equals 14 residues. Germline V gives CDR1 MNHEY, CDR2 SMNVEV (reference sequence). V trimming: 4 bases; J trimming: 5 bases; junction bases outside the gene matches: 8. CDR3 bases: TGTGCCAGCAGTTCCATCGGGGGGATCAACGAGCAGTACTTC. It is translated as CASSSIGGINEQYF.

The chain employs TRBV4-2 and TRBJ1-4; the D gene is possibly TRBD1 (5 bases). This CDR3 comprises 15 residues. V was pared by 4 bases and J by 7 bases, with 16 bases between. Germline V gene lookup returns CDR1 LGHNA and CDR2 YNFKEQ. CDR3 region: CASSPELGGGEKLFF. CDR3 DNA sequence: TGTGCCAGCAGCCCCGAACTCGGGGGTGGTGAAAAACTGTTTTTT.

The chain recombines TRBV18 with TRBJ1-5; D remains ambiguous. CDR1 and CDR2 from the germline V gene are KGHSH and LQKENI. V lost 4 bases and J lost 3, with 10 bases in between. The length of the CDR3 is 14 residues. CDR3 nucleotide sequence: TGTGCCAGCTCACTAGGACGCATCAATCAGCCCCAGCATTTT. Amino acids: CASSLGRINQPQHF.

This clone was detected a few times. The rearrangement uses TRBV7-9 and TRBJ2-7; 8 bases are shared with TRBD1. The junction had 5 bases not matched to a gene; V was cut back by 4 bases and J by 6 bases. The CDR3 has 13 amino acids. Germline CDR1 SEHNR, CDR2 FQNEAQ (reference sequence). The CDR3 spells CASSYQGATEQYF. In DNA form, the CDR3 reads TGTGCCAGCAGCTACCAGGGGGCGACCGAGCAGTACTTC.

The gene calls are TRBV28 and TRBJ2-7; 9 bases line up with TRBD2. Germline lookup yields CDR1 MDHEN and CDR2 SYDVKM. This CDR3 comprises 14 residues. The trim removed 4 bases at V and 3 bases at J, leaving 4 bases unmatched. The CDR3 sequence is CASSSGLANYEQYF. The CDR3 nucleotides read TGTGCCAGCAGTTCGGGACTAGCTAACTACGAGCAGTACTTC.

The V call is TRBV7-2, the J call TRBJ2-5; 9 bases line up with TRBD2. The CDR3 runs 16 residues. The germline V gene has CDR1 SGHTA and CDR2 FQGNSA. V shed 1 base, J shed 1 base, and the junction held 4 bases outside the gene matches. The CDR3 DNA sequence: TGTGCCAGCAGCTTAGTGGGGACTAGCTCCCAAGAGACCCAGTACTTC. This encodes CASSLVGTSSQETQYF.

This rearrangement joins TRBV4-3 to TRBJ1-5; D not certain. The CDR3 consists of 13 residues. V shed 3 bases and J shed 6 bases, with 9 bases lying between them. Germline CDR1 reads LGHNA; CDR2 reads YSLEER. The CDR3 nucleotides are TGCGCCAGCAGCCAGACATCAGGTCAGCCCCAGCATTTT. It codes for CASSQTSGQPQHF.

The rearrangement links TRBV4-3 to TRBJ2-1; 11 positions agree with TRBD2. Germline-derived CDR1 and CDR2 are LGHNA and YSLEER. CDR3 size: 16 residues. The V gene end was trimmed by 7 bases and the J gene end by 6 bases; junction bases not matched to a gene: 11. CDR3 nucleotide sequence: TGCGCCAGCACTTCCCTAGCGGGAGGAGGGATCAATGAGCAGTTCTTC. This translates into CASTSLAGGGINEQFF.

The genes are TRBV9 and TRBJ2-3; TRBD2 aligns across 14 bases. The CDR3 is 16 residues long. Germline loops: CDR1 SGDLS, CDR2 YYNGEE. The trim removed 4 bases at V and 2 bases at J, leaving 3 bases unmatched. CDR3 amino acids: CASSPGLAGVTDTQYF. CDR3 coding DNA: TGTGCCAGCAGCCCGGGACTAGCGGGAGTCACAGATACGCAGTATTTT. Complete variable domain (other parts from reference TRBV9 and TRBJ2-3): DSGVTQTPKHLITATGQRVTLRCSPRSGDLSVYWYQQSLDQGLQFLIQYYNGEERAKGNILERFSAQQFPDLHSELNLSSLELGDSALYFCASSPGLAGVTDTQYFGPGTRLTVL.

The chain combines TRBV27 with TRBJ1-1; tentatively, D is TRBD1 (6 bases). Germline values: CDR1 MNHEY, CDR2 SMNVEV (reference sequence). V dropped 8 bases and J dropped 8 bases, with 12 bases sitting between them. The CDR3 has 11 amino acids. This chain's CDR3 is CASRFGGEAFF. The DNA for the CDR3 is TGTGCCAGCCGGTTCGGGGGCGAAGCTTTCTTT.

The V call is TRBV5-1, the J call TRBJ2-3; a weak D match, TRBD1 (6 bases). Trimming shortened V by 2 bases and J by 5 bases, and 12 bases separated the two germline ends. The CDR3 covers 14 residues. The germline V gene encodes CDR1 SGHRS and CDR2 YFSETQ. CDR3 in amino acids: CASSFQGQEDTQYF. The CDR3 bases are TGCGCCAGCAGCTTTCAGGGGCAGGAAGATACGCAGTATTTT.